The following is a T cell receptor (beta chain) sequence with its context. Its antigen is as yet unknown. The data were obtained in a study of shared clonotypes between healthy human individuals. Study-level background: For every donor, three CD4 naive, three CD4 memory, two CD8 naive and one CD8 memory plates were used. Study-wide results and caveats: The four-donor shared clonotypes exceeded non-shared clonotypes in generation probability, with non-shared ones scoring lower.

Method: immunoSEQ multiplex PCR; TCRdb's copy keeps in-frame clones and lacks some. Here the sample spans approximately 2.5 million clones, around nine tenths being singletons. With 8 bases removed from V and 0 bases from J, the gap between germline ends came to 26 bases. CDR3 length: 19 amino acids. CDR1 is SNHLY and CDR2 is FYNNEI in the germline V gene. Donors, without exception, were Caucasian adults residing in Nashville, Tennessee. This TCR came from a man younger than 35 in good health. This chain uses TRBV2 with TRBJ2-4; D may correspond to TRBD1 or TRBD2 (5 bases each). Sequencing used naive CD4+ T cells sorted from blood. Subset given: CD45RA+ positively selected. The DNA for the CDR3 is TGTGCCAGCGGCAGGAGGTCTTTACAGGTCGATATAGCCAAAAACATTCAGTACTTC. Translated: CASGRRSLQVDIAKNIQYF.